A single T cell receptor (beta chain) is shown here with its context. The source of the sample is a study of OX40 agonist ivuxolimab in advanced cancers. Data came from immunoSEQ multiplex PCR; TCRdb stores just in-frame clones and leaves some out. The repertoire holds roughly 48,000 clones, roughly 80% seen once, with 0.95% to 1.3% in the top ten. Trimming shortened V by 2 bases and J by 2 bases, and 7 bases separated the two germline ends. The CDR3 has 13 amino acids. In germline, CDR1 is SGHTS, CDR2 YDEGEE. The rearrangement uses TRBV5-8 and TRBJ2-5; the D is unclear. This receptor was obtained from an adult with an advanced solid tumor such as melanoma, head and neck, liver or kidney cancer. The starting material was CD4+ or CD8+ T cells sorted from blood, obtained in a trial of the OX40 agonist ivuxolimab. The CDR3 reads CASSFATQETQYF. The CDR3 bases are TGTGCCAGCAGCTTTGCTACACAAGAGACCCAGTACTTC.